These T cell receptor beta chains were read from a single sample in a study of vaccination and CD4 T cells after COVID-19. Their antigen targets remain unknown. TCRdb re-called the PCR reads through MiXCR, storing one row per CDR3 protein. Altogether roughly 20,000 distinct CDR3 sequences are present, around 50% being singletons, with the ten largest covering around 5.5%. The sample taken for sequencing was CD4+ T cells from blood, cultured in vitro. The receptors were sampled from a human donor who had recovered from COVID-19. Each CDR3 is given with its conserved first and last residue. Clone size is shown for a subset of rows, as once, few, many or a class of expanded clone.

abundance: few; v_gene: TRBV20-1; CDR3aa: CSARSDRETEAFF
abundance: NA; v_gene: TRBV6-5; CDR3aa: CASSSPGWGGEQYF
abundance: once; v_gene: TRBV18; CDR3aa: CASQNMGQDSPLHF
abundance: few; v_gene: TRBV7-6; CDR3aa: CASSFSGKETQYF
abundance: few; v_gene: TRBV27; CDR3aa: CASSLTGAQSSSTDTQYF
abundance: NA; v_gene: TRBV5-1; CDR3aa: CASSRSGRAEDTQYF
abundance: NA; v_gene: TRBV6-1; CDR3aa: CASSRRAGNQPQHF
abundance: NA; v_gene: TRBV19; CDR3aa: CASSIDPGPTSGYTF
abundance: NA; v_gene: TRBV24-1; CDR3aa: CATSDTGISWSGELFF
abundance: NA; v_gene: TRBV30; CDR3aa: CATNRGPNQPQHF
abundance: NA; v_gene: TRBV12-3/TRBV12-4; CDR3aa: CASSRSSSVAKNIQYF
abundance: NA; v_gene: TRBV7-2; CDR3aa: CASSLERNTEAFF
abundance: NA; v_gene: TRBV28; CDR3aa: CASSWQGQTSSTDTQYF
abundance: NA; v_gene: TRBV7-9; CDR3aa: CASTTHNEQFF
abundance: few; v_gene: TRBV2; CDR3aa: CASSETSGNTGELFF
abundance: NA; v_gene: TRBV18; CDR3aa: CASSPPSGRRETQYF
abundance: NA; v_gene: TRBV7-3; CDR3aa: CASSLDGTGLYGYTF
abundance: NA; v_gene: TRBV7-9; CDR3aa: CASHRDSQETQYF
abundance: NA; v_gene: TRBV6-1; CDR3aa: CASTSRQGAAYEQYF
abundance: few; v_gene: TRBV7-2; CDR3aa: CASSSRTGAIDGYTF
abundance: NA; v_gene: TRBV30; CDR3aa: CAWGQEGNQPQHF
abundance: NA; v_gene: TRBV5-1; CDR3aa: CASSLTGTTYEQYF
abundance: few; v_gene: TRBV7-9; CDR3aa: CASSLTGEGNTEAFF
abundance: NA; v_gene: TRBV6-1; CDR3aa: CASTMTEATQYF
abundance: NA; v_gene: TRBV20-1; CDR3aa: CSARLSGGLGTQYF
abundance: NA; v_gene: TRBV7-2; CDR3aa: CASSLTDTQYF
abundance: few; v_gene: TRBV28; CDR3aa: CASSFISGRTDTQYF
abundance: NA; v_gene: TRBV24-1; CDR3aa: CATSDPAGGKPQHF
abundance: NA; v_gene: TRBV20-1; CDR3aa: CSARDGANEKLFF
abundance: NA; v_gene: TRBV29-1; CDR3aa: CSVGGLRQGAGSEAFF
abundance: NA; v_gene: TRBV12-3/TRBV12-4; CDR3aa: CASSRDASYSNQPQHF
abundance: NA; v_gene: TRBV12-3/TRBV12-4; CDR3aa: CASRMDDRATEAFF
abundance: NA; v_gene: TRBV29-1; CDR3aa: CSVPQGLSAFF
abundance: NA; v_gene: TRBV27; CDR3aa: CASSLERDRPQYF
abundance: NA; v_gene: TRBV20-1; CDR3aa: CSASGESGGFSYEQYF
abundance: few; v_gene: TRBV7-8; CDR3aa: CASSSTSTDTQYF
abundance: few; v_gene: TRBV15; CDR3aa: CATRTRGGNEKLFF
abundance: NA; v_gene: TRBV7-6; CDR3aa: CASSWGTSGNYEQYF
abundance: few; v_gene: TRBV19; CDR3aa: CASSLGGYSNQPQHF
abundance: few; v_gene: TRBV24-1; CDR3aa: CATSVGLAGVATQYF
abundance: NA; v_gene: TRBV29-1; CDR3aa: CSAKTGNQPQHF
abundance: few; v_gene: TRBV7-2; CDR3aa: CASSLGWGQPQHF
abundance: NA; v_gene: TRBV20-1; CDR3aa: CSARLAGASDTQYF
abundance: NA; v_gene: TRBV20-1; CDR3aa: CSAPHNENEQFF
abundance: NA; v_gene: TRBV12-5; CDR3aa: CASGILGGGYTF
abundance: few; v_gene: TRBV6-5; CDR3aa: CASSYSRTVTDTQYF
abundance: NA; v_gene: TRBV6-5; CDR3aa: CASSSRDRGSEQYF
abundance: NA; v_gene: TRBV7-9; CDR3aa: CASSSPTENTEAFF
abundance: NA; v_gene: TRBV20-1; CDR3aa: CSARAGTVWGEAFF
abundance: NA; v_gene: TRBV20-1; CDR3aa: CSPRGPGGSGNTIYF
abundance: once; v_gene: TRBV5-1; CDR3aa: CASSWGGLDQPQHF
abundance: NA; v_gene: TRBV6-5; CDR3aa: CASSYMGEQYF
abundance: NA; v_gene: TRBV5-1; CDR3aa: CASSLDRGDSPLHF